The 5 T cell receptor beta chains listed next were all sequenced from one sample in a study of CD8 T cells in ankylosing spondylitis. TCRdb reanalysed the 5' RACE reads using MiXCR and keeps one entry per CDR3 protein. The data hold hundreds of thousands of distinct CDR3 sequences, with 25% to 30% observed a single time. No antigen is known for these receptors. Study results and limitations: Ankylosing spondylitis blood seemed to carry a telltale TCR beta motif made of several highly homologous variants.

Specimen: blood, either unsorted or a sorted T cell fraction (not recorded which). The source is a male donor with ankylosing spondylitis.

The chain has TRBV6-1 and TRBJ2-1; tentative D call: TRBD2 (6 bases). There are 15 residues in the CDR3. Trimming pared 5 bases from V and 0 bases from J, leaving 11 bases between. Germline-derived CDR1 and CDR2 are MNHNS and SASEGT. CDR3 amino acids: CASSTNGGSYNEQFF. CDR3 DNA: TGTGCCAGCAGTACAAACGGGGGCTCCTACAATGAGCAGTTCTTC.

V and J are TRBV20-1 and TRBJ1-5; unclear D gene. Trimming removed 5 bases at V and 0 bases at J, with 14 bases between. This CDR3 is built from 15 residues. Germline V lookup: CDR1 DFQATT, CDR2 SNEGSKA (reference sequence). This chain's CDR3 is CSAPVLDSSNQPQHF. DNA of the CDR3: TGCAGTGCTCCCGTTCTTGATAGTAGCAATCAGCCCCAGCATTTT.

The chain links TRBV5-1 to TRBJ2-1; maybe TRBD1 (6 bases). The V gene lost 4 bases and the J gene lost 0 bases, with 14 bases spanning the gap. Germline assignment: CDR1 SGHRS and CDR2 YFSETQ. This CDR3 has 16 residues. The CDR3, as DNA: TGCGCCAGCAGCCTGACAGGTGTAAGCTCCTACAATGAGCAGTTCTTC. Protein: CASSLTGVSSYNEQFF.

Ten or more counts support this clonotype. The chain's CDR3 is CSAFRTGELFF. The CDR3 DNA is TGCAGTGCTTTCAGAACCGGGGAGCTGTTTTTT. The chain employs TRBV20-1 and TRBJ2-2; D not resolved. CDR3 length equals 11 residues. Germline V lookup: CDR1 DFQATT, CDR2 SNEGSKA (reference sequence). V lost 5 bases, J lost 5 bases, and 6 bases lay in between.

The chain recombines TRBV2 with TRBJ2-3, with TRBD2 matching over 7 bases. CDR3 size: 14 residues. CDR1 is SNHLY and CDR2 is FYNNEI in the germline V gene. J lost 1 base, V lost 9 bases, and 7 bases had no gene match. CDR3 nucleotides: TGTGCCAGTCTCGGACTAGTTGGCACAGATACGCAGTATTTT. Translating gives CASLGLVGTDTQYF.